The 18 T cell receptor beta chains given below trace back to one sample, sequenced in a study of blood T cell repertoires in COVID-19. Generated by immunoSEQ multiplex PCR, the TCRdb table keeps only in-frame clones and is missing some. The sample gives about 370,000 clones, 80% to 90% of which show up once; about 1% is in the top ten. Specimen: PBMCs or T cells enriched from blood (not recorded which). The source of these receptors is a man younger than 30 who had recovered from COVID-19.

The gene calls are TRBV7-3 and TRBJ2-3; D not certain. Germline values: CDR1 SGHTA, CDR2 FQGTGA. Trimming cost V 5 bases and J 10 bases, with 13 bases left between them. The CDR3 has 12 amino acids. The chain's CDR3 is CASSQYNLAQYF. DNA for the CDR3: TGTGCCAGCAGCCAATACAATTTGGCGCAGTATTTT.

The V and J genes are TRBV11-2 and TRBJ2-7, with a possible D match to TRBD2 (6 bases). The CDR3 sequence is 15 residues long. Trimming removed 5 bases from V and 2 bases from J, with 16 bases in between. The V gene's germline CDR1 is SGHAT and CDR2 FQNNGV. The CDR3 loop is CASSPGLPPAYEQYF. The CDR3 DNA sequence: TGTGCCAGCAGCCCGGGACTTCCCCCAGCCTACGAGCAGTACTTC. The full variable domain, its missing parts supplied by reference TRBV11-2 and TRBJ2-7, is EAGVAQSPRYKIIEKRQSVAFWCNPISGHATLYWYQQILGQGPKLLIQFQNNGVVDDSQLPKDRFSAERLKGVDSTLKIQPAKLEDSAVYLCASSPGLPPAYEQYFGPGTRLTVT.

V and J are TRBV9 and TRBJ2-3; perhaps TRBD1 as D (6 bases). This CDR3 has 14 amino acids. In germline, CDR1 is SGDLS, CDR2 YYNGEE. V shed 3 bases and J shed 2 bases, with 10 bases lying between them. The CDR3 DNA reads TGTGCCAGCAGCGCCGGGACACCCACAGATACGCAGTATTTT. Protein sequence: CASSAGTPTDTQYF. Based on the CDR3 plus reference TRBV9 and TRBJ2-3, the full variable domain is DSGVTQTPKHLITATGQRVTLRCSPRSGDLSVYWYQQSLDQGLQFLIQYYNGEERAKGNILERFSAQQFPDLHSELNLSSLELGDSALYFCASSAGTPTDTQYFGPGTRLTVL.

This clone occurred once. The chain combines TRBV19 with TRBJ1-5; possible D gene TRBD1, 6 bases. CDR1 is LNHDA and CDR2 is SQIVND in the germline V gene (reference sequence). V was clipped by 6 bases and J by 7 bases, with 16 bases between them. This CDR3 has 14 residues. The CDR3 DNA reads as TGTGCCAGTAGCATCAGAACCCAGGGGCAGCCCCAGCATTTT. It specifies CASSIRTQGQPQHF. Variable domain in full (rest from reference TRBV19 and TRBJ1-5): DGGITQSPKYLFRKEGQNVTLSCEQNLNHDAMYWYRQDPGQGLRLIYYSQIVNDFQKGDIAEGYSVSREKKESFPLTVTSAQKNPTAFYLCASSIRTQGQPQHFGDGTRLSIL.

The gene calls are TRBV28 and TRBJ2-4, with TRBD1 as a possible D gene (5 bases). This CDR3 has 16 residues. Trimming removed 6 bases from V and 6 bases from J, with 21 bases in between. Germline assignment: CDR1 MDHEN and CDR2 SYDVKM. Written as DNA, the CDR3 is TGTGCCAGCAGCCATCCCCTACTGACAGACACAAACATTCAGTACTTC. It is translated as CASSHPLLTDTNIQYF.

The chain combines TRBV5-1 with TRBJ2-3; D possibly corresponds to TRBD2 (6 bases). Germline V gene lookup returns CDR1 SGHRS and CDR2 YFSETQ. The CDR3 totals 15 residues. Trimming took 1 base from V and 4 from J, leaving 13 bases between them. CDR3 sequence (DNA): TGCGCCAGCAGCTTGCGTCGGCGGGGCTCAGATACGCAGTATTTT. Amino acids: CASSLRRRGSDTQYF.

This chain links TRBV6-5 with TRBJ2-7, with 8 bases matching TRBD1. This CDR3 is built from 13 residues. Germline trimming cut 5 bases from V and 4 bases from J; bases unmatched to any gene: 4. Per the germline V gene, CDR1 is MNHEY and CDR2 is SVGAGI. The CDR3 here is CASSRDRLYEQYF. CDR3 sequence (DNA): TGTGCCAGCAGTCGGGACAGGCTTTACGAGCAGTACTTC.

As DNA, the CDR3 is TGTGCCAGCAGCTTCCTGCTAGCGCCGTTCACAGATACGCAGTATTTT. Translation: CASSFLLAPFTDTQYF. This sequence joins TRBV7-2 and TRBJ2-3; a weak D match, TRBD2 (6 bases). The CDR3 length is 16 residues. Per germline, CDR1 SGHTA and CDR2 FQGNSA. V shed 3 bases and J shed 2 bases, with 15 bases lying between them.

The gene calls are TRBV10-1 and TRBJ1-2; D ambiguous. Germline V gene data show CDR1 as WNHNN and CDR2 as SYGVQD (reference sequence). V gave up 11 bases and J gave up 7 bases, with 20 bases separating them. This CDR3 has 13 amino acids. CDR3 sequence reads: CAPERGAKGGYTF. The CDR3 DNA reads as TGCGCCCCGGAGCGGGGAGCGAAAGGTGGCTACACCTTC.

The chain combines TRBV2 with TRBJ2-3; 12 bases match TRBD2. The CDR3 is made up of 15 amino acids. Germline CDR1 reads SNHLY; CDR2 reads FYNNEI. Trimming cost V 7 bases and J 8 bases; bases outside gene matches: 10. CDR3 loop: CASMIASGRAATQYF. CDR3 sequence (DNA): TGTGCCAGCATGATAGCTAGCGGGAGGGCTGCTACGCAGTATTTT.

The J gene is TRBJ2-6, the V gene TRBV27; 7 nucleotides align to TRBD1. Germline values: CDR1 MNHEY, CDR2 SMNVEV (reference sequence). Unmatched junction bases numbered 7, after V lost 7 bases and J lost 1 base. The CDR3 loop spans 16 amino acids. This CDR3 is CASKTGLRSGANVLTF. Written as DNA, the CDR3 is TGTGCCAGCAAGACAGGGCTGAGATCTGGGGCCAACGTCCTGACTTTC.

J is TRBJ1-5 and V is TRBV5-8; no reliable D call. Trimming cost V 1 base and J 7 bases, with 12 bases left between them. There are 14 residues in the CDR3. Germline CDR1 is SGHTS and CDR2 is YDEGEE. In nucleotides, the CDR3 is TGTGCCAGCAGCTTGTTCTTGGGAGCCCAGCCCCAGCATTTT. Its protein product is CASSLFLGAQPQHF.

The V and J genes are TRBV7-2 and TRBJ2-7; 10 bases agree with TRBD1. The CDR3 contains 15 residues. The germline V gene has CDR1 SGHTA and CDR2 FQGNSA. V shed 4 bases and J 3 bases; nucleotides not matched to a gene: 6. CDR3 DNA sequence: TGTGCCAGCAGCTCGGGACAGGGGCTTCGCTACGAGCAGTACTTC. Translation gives CASSSGQGLRYEQYF. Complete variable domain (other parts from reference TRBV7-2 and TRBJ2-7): GAGVSQSPSNKVTEKGKDVELRCDPISGHTALYWYRQSLGQGLEFLIYFQGNSAPDKSGLPSDRFSAERTGGSVSTLTIQRTQQEDSAVYLCASSSGQGLRYEQYFGPGTRLTVT.

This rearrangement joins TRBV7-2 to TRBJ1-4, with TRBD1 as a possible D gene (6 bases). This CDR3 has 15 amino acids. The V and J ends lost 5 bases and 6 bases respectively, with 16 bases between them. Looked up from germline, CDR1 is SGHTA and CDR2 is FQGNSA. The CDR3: CASSPETGRYEKLFF. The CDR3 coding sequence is TGTGCCAGCAGCCCTGAGACAGGACGGTATGAAAAACTGTTTTTT. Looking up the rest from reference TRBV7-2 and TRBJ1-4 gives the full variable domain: GAGVSQSPSNKVTEKGKDVELRCDPISGHTALYWYRQSLGQGLEFLIYFQGNSAPDKSGLPSDRFSAERTGGSVSTLTIQRTQQEDSAVYLCASSPETGRYEKLFFGSGTQLSVL.

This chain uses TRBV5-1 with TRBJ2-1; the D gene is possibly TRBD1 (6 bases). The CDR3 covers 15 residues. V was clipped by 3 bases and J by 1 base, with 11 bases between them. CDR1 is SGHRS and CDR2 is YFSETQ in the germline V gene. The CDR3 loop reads CASSSKGVSYNEQFF. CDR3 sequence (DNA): TGCGCCAGCAGCTCGAAGGGGGTGTCCTACAATGAGCAGTTCTTC.

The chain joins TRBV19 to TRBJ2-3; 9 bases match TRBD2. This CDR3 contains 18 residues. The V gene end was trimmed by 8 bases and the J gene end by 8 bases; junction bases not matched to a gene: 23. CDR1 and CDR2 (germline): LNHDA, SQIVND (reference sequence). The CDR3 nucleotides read TGTGCCAGTTCGCCTCTGAGCGGGGGGTTTTGGGGGCGGAGTACGCAGTATTTT. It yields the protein CASSPLSGGFWGRSTQYF.

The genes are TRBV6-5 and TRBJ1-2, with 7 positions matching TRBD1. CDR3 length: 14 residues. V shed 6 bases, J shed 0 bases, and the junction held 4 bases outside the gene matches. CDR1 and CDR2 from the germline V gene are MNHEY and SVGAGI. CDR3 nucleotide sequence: TGTGCCAGCAGCCGAGGGGGCTCTAACTATGGCTACACCTTC. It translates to CASSRGGSNYGYTF.

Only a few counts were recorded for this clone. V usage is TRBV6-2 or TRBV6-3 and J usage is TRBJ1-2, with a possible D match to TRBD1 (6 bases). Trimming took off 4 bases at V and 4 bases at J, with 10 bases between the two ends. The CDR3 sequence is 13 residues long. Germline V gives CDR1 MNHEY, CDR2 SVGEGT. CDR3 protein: CASSFTGPYGYTF. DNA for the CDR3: TGTGCCAGCAGTTTCACAGGGCCCTATGGCTACACCTTC.